This T cell receptor (beta chain) appears in the sequencing data of a study of OX40 agonist ivuxolimab in advanced cancers. The CDR3 loop spans 13 amino acids. Germline V gene data show CDR1 as SGHNT and CDR2 as YYREEE (reference sequence). Trimming left V 0 bases short and J 8 bases short, with 10 bases between. General observations from the study: Partial responders treated at 0.1-3.0 mg/kg exhibited clonal expansion among the lowest measured.

Here immunoSEQ multiplex PCR was the method, and the copy in TCRdb shows in-frame clones only, minus some. The sample contains about 58,000 clones, approximately 75% of which appear only once. A word on this clone: Its antigen is currently unknown.

The TCR comes from an adult with an advanced solid tumor such as melanoma, head and neck, liver or kidney cancer. This specimen consisted of CD4+ or CD8+ T cells sorted from blood, obtained in a trial of the OX40 agonist ivuxolimab. This chain links TRBV5-4 with TRBJ2-3; D is undetermined. The CDR3 reads CASSLVAEVTQYF. CDR3 nucleotides: TGTGCCAGCAGCTTGGTTGCCGAGGTTACGCAGTATTTT.